This T cell receptor (beta chain) came from a study of CD8+ T cells in alopecia areata. RNA was extracted and reverse transcribed into cDNA as the sequencing template. Only in-frame clones appear in the TCRdb table, and some are missing; sequencing was by immunoSEQ multiplex PCR. The sample shows roughly 180,000 clones, 45% to 60% of them seen only once. Treatment described: oral pan-JAK inhibitor, 5-10 mg twice daily. The ends lost 4 bases at V and 5 bases at J; junction bases unmatched: 8. The CDR3 has 14 residues. Germline CDR1 reads SGHNT; CDR2 reads YYREEE (reference sequence). The receptor comes from a human donor with alopecia areata. This chain joins TRBV5-4 and TRBJ2-5; 7 nucleotides match TRBD2. The sequences come from CD8+ T cells sorted from blood, collected at roughly week 53, from a patient treated with tofacitinib. The CDR3 spells CASSPGLVAETQYF. Here the CDR3 DNA reads TGTGCCAGCAGCCCAGGACTAGTCGCCGAGACCCAGTACTTC.